This TCR beta chain was found in a study of T cells in Graves' hyperthyroidism and ophthalmopathy. The study left out patients who had uncontrolled infection, other autoimmune disease, pregnancy or lactation. Amplified TCR beta CDR3 regions came from RNA transcripts. In the first-round RT-PCR of the TCR CDR3, the HTBI primer set was used. TCRdb passed the multiplex PCR reads through MiXCR, listing each CDR3 protein once. The table shows fewer than 300,000 distinct CDR3 sequences, with less than 30% occurring only once. Comment on this clonotype: The junction departs from the called germline gene at one end, perhaps through a read error.

The CDR3 consists of 10 residues. Germline CDR1 and CDR2: KGHDR and SFDVKD. Sequencing was done on a sample of blood. This TCR was sampled from a man aged 40-55 years with Graves' hyperthyroidism that later progressed to Graves' ophthalmopathy. The genes are TRBV24-1 and TRBJ2-7; maybe TRBD2 (5 bases). CDR3: CATPLAGPFF. The CDR3 nucleotides read TGTGCCACCCCGCTCGCGGGCCCCTTCTTC.